This T cell receptor beta chain was observed in a study of cytomegalovirus exposure and HLA in healthy donors. Across the whole study: The use of the same platform for the 95 to 150 validation repertoires and the 550 to 850 first-cohort repertoires was reported by a later analysis. Findings and limits, study-wide: With high specificity and sensitivity, the classifier reportedly diagnosed cytomegalovirus status. Clusters of TCRs from the first cohort tended to co-occur in the 120 or so validation repertoires (as a later analysis found). There were around 160 TCR beta chains listed as cytomegalovirus-associated.

Profiling relied on immunoSEQ multiplex PCR, and the TCRdb table lists in-frame clones only, not all of them. The sample consists of 250,000 to 400,000 clones, approximately 86% of them appearing once. In its sample, this clone was seen once. What it recognizes is unknown. Other DNA sequences in this sample translate to the same CDR3. This CDR3 region has 12 residues. CDR1 SQVTM and CDR2 ANQGSEA come from the germline V gene. V shed 6 bases, J shed 5 bases, and the junction held 6 bases outside the gene matches. The chain combines TRBV29-1 with TRBJ1-1; TRBD1 matches at 7 bases. The specimen was PBMCs. The source of this sequence is a man younger than 40 in good health and CMV-seronegative. This CDR3 is CSVAYRGTEAFF. CDR3 coding DNA: TGCAGCGTAGCGTACAGGGGAACTGAAGCTTTCTTT.